Sequencing of this T cell receptor (beta chain) was carried out in a study of post-analysis software for immune sequencing data (dated by TCRdb to about 2015). Regarding the research as a whole: Relapsing-remitting, secondary progressive and progressive-relapsing multiple sclerosis were recorded as disease courses, and subtype annotation was lacking for some patients. The patient repertoires were set against 10 or so previously published healthy control repertoires from donors whose ages ranged from 6 to 25 years. A subset of samples was prepared in parallel using single-end sample barcoding, then pooled and co-amplified after Illumina adapter ligation.

The full study reports these points: Direct clustering with F measure showed strong co-clustering of samples prepared in the same batch, prompting a batch-effect correction. The multiple sclerosis patient group was slightly younger than the control group. Significantly higher frequencies in patients than in controls were found for several TRBV segments, including TRBV5-6, TRBV5-1 and TRBV20-1. Compared with controls, multiple sclerosis patients had significantly lower normalized Chao1 diversity, a finding suggesting substantial peripheral T-cell clonal expansion.

At the junction V is shortened by 6 bases and J by 1 base; bases outside the gene matches: 7. Measured from the cysteine to the phenylalanine, the CDR3 is 14 residues long. The entry retains the CDR3 DNA only, 42 bases that are in frame from base 1. Based on the germline V gene, the CDR1 and CDR2 sequences are SQVTM and ANQGSEA. To demonstrate the VDJtools post-analysis software, TCR beta repertoires were profiled from the peripheral blood of roughly 14 young patients with multiple sclerosis. Multiple sclerosis patients were children and adolescents aged roughly 6 to 16 years. The library was produced with PCR. The run used an Illumina HiSeq 2500. To reduce PCR and sequencing biases, unique molecular identifiers were built into the TCR beta cDNA libraries. Every 1 to 10 million input T cells yielded roughly 500,000 cDNA molecules, meaning each molecule approximated one T cell. The same protocol used for the earlier healthy control dataset was applied to prepare and sequence the patient libraries. Samples belonging to the same batch were prepared together, multiplexed and sequenced on a shared HiSeq lane. In the source study's methods: MIGEC handled the raw barcoded reads, throwing out single-read molecular identifier groups before consensus assembly and CDR3 extraction. Clonotype tables were post-analysed with VDJtools, and diversity was normalized by down-sampling all datasets to the smallest sample size. To correct batch-related cross-sample contamination, repertoire overlap clustering matched CDR3 amino acid sequences but not nucleotide sequences. In-frame beta chains were kept once TCRdb had trimmed the public reads at Q25 with fastp and called clones with MiXCR. Entries are consolidated by CDR3 protein sequence, retaining the most common genes and DNA. TCRdb's processing, not the study's, gives the V and J calls here. The sample table holds about 820,000 distinct CDR3 sequences, of which roughly 50% were seen once. The ten largest clones take up 4.6% of the sample.

To note about this clonotype: This clone's antigen is unknown. Per-base qualities were not stored, and no clone one base away is much larger.

The chain is made from TRBV29-1 and TRBJ2-5, with 8 bases aligning to TRBD1. Sequencing input: blood. This TCR was recovered from a girl aged 10 to 17 with multiple sclerosis. The CDR3 region has the sequence CSVRTGRGQETQYF. The nucleotides are TGCAGCGTGAGGACAGGGAGAGGCCAAGAGACCCAGTACTTC.